The rows below give T cell receptor beta chains drawn from one sample of a study of blood T cell repertoires in COVID-19. Here immunoSEQ multiplex PCR was the method, and the copy in TCRdb shows in-frame clones only, minus some. Seen here are approximately 85,000 clones, around 90% observed once, and the top ten hold 4.3%. The sequenced material came from peripheral blood. All receptors derive from a woman of 80 years or more with active or convalescent COVID-19. The CDR3 runs from the conserved cysteine through the conserved F or W. The D gene is left open where the match is weak. The size entry is marked missing in some rows and otherwise reads once, few, many or a size class.

D	J	V	size	DNA	CDR3
NA	TRBJ2-2	TRBV5-1	NA	TGCGCCAGCAGCTATGACAGCACCGGGGAGCTGTTTTTT	CASSYDSTGELFF
NA	TRBJ1-1	TRBV18	once	TGTGCCAGCTCACCTTCGACGGGAAACACTGAAGCTTTCTTT	CASSPSTGNTEAFF
NA	TRBJ1-2	TRBV15	few	TGTGCCACCAGCAGAGATACCCAGGGCTCTAGCACCTTC	CATSRDTQGSSTF
TRBD1	TRBJ1-2	TRBV5-1	NA	TGCGCCAGCAGCTCCGGGACAGGGTTTGACTATGGCTACACCTTC	CASSSGTGFDYGYTF
TRBD2	TRBJ2-7	TRBV5-1	few	TGCGCCAGCAGCTTGGGCCGGGCTAGCGGCTCCTACGAGCAGTACTTC	CASSLGRASGSYEQYF
TRBD1	TRBJ1-6	TRBV5-6	NA	TGTGCCAGCAGCTACCGGACAGGGCGGGTTGGTTCACCCCTCCACTTT	CASSYRTGRVGSPLHF
NA	TRBJ1-5	TRBV6-5	NA	TGTGCCAGCAAGGGGGGGATCAATCAGCCCCAGCATTTT	CASKGGINQPQHF
NA	TRBJ1-3	TRBV9	NA	TGTGCCAGCAGCGTCGGGCAGGGCTCTGGAAACACCATATATTTT	CASSVGQGSGNTIYF
NA	TRBJ2-5	TRBV5-4	NA	TGTGCCAGCAGCTTGGGTGGGCCCCAAGAGACCCAGTACTTC	CASSLGGPQETQYF
NA	TRBJ1-5	TRBV28	NA	TGTGCCAGCGGCATACCTATAGGGAGCTATCAGCCCCAGCATTTT	CASGIPIGSYQPQHF
NA	TRBJ1-1	TRBV2	NA	TGTGCCAGCAGTGAACGGGGGAGTATGAACACTGAAGCTTTCTTT	CASSERGSMNTEAFF
NA	TRBJ2-7	TRBV4-2	once	TGTGCCAGCAGCCAAGTCGGCGGGCAGGGGATCACCTACGAGCAGTACTTC	CASSQVGGQGITYEQYF
NA	TRBJ1-2	TRBV5-1	NA	TGCGCCAGCAGCTCCCAAAGGCAGGGCGGGGACTATGGCTACACCTTC	CASSSQRQGGDYGYTF
TRBD1	TRBJ2-5	TRBV6-5	NA	TGTGCCAGCAGTCGAACGACAGGGGTTGAGACCCAGTACTTC	CASSRTTGVETQYF
NA	TRBJ2-7	TRBV28	NA	TGTGCCAGCACCCTCCGGGACTCCGGCTCCTACGAGCAGTACTTC	CASTLRDSGSYEQYF
NA	TRBJ1-5	TRBV5-1	NA	TGCGCCAGCAGCACCGGCTCAGGGGAGGGTCAGCCCCAGCATTTT	CASSTGSGEGQPQHF
TRBD1	TRBJ1-2	TRBV19	NA	TGTGCCAGTAGGCCCGGGACAGGGGTTGGCTACACCTTC	CASRPGTGVGYTF
TRBD1	TRBJ2-2	TRBV29-1	NA	TGCAGCGTTTGGGCAGGGGGCAACACCGGGGAGCTGTTTTTT	CSVWAGGNTGELFF
TRBD1	TRBJ2-1	TRBV19	NA	TGTGCCAGTCAAAACCGGGACAGATACAATGAGCAGTTCTTC	CASQNRDRYNEQFF
TRBD1	TRBJ1-2	TRBV7-9	few	TGTGCCAGCAGCTTAGGACAGGGCTATGGCTACACCTTC	CASSLGQGYGYTF
NA	TRBJ1-1	TRBV5-6	NA	TGTGCCAGCAGCTTGGAGTTGGGCGTTACTGAAGCTTTCTTT	CASSLELGVTEAFF
NA	TRBJ1-5	TRBV10-2	NA	TGCGCCAGCTCACCTACTAATAGCAATCAGCCCCAGCATTTT	CASSPTNSNQPQHF
NA	TRBJ2-1	TRBV28	NA	TGTGCCAGCAGTTTAGAGTACAGCCGTAATGAGCAGTTCTTC	CASSLEYSRNEQFF
NA	TRBJ1-2	TRBV28	NA	TGTGCCAGCAGTAATCCATTGGTGGGCCCAGCCCAAGACTATGGCTACACCTTC	CASSNPLVGPAQDYGYTF
NA	TRBJ2-7	TRBV6-2/TRBV6-3	NA	TGTGCCAGCAGTTACTCTACGACAGGTTCCTACGAGCAGTACTTC	CASSYSTTGSYEQYF
NA	TRBJ2-3	TRBV6-5	NA	TGTGCCAGCAGTTATCCAGGGAGCACAGATACGCAGTATTTT	CASSYPGSTDTQYF
NA	TRBJ2-2	TRBV7-2	NA	TGTGCCAGCAGCCCCCTTGATAGCGGTAACACCGGGGAGCTGTTTTTT	CASSPLDSGNTGELFF
NA	TRBJ1-2	TRBV19	NA	TGTGCCAGTAGTCAGACCGTCCAGGGGAACGGCTACACCTTC	CASSQTVQGNGYTF
NA	TRBJ2-7	TRBV7-3	few	TGTGCCAGCAGCTTAACCCTAAGGGAGGCGCAGTACTTC	CASSLTLREAQYF
TRBD2	TRBJ2-5	TRBV11-2	NA	TGTGCCAGCAGCTTATTTAGCGGGTACCAAGAGACCCAGTACTTC	CASSLFSGYQETQYF